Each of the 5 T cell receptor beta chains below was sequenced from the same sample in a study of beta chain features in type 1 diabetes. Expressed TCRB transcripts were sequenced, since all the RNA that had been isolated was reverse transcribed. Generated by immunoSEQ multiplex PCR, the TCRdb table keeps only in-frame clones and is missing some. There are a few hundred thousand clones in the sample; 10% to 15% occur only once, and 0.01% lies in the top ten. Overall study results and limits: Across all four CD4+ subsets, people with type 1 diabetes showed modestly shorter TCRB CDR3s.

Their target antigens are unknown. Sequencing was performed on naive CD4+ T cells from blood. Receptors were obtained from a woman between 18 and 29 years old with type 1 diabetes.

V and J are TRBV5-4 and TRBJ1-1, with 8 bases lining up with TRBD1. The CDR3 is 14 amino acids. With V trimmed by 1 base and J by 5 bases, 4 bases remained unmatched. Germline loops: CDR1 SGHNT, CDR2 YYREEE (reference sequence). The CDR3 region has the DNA TGTGCCAGCAGCTTGACAGGGGGTCGGACTGAAGCTTTCTTT. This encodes CASSLTGGRTEAFF. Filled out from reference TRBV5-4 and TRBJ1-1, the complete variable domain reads ETGVTQSPTHLIKTRGQQVTLRCSSQSGHNTVSWYQQALGQGPQFIFQYYREEENGRGNFPPRFSGLQFPNYSSELNVNALELDDSALYLCASSLTGGRTEAFFGQGTRLTVV.

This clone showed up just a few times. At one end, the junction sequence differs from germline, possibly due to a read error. The chain's CDR3 is CASTGHRPHF. The CDR3 nucleotides are TGTGCCAGCACAGGACACCGCCCGCACTTC. This chain joins TRBV6-5 and TRBJ2-7; maybe TRBD1 (5 bases). The germline gives CDR1 MNHEY, CDR2 SVGAGI. CDR3 length: 10 amino acids.

CDR3 amino acids: CASSPPGLAGGLEQYF. In nucleotides, the CDR3 is TGTGCCAGCTCACCACCGGGACTAGCGGGGGGGCTCGAGCAGTACTTC. The chain combines TRBV18 with TRBJ2-7; the match to TRBD2 covers 16 bases. Trimming took 0 bases from V and 6 from J; bases not matched to a gene: 2. This CDR3 is 16 amino acids long. Germline values: CDR1 KGHSH, CDR2 LQKENI.

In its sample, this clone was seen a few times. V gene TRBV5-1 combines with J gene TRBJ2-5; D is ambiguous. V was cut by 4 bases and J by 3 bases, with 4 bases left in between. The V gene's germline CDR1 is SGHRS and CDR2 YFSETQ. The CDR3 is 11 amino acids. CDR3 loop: CASSLKETQYF. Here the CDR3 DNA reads TGCGCCAGCAGCCTTAAAGAGACCCAGTACTTC.

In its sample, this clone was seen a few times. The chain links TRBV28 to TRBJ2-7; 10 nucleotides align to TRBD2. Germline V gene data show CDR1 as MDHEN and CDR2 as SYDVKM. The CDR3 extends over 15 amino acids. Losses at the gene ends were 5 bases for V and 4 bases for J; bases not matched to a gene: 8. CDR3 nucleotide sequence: TGTGCCAGCAGTCTCCGAGGTAGCGGGAGGTACGAGCAGTACTTC. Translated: CASSLRGSGRYEQYF.